Listed below are T cell receptor beta chains from one sample, sequenced in a study of shared clonotypes between healthy human individuals. Method: immunoSEQ multiplex PCR; TCRdb's copy keeps in-frame clones and lacks some. The table shows roughly 2.1 million clones, with about 93% occurring only once. The specimen was naive CD8+ T cells from PBMCs. The receptors derive from a young man in good health. Some clones in this sample may be carry-over from other donors' samples. The CDR3 runs from the conserved cysteine through the conserved F or W. The D gene is left open where the match is weak. Clone size is not always given. Where it is, it says once, few, many or a class for expanded clones.

d_call | clone_size | j_call | v_call | cdr3_nt | cdr3_aa
TRBD2 | - | TRBJ2-1 | TRBV7-6 | TGTGCCAGCAGCTTATTAGCGGGAGTCCCCTACAATGAGCAGTTCTTC | CASSLLAGVPYNEQFF
- | once | TRBJ1-3 | TRBV9 | TGTGCCAGCAGCGGGGACCTCACCGGAGGGAACACCATATATTTT | CASSGDLTGGNTIYF
- | - | TRBJ2-2 | TRBV28 | TGTGCCAGCAGTTTATTGGGACAACCACTGACGAACACCGGGGAGCTGTTTTTT | CASSLLGQPLTNTGELFF
TRBD1 | - | TRBJ2-7 | TRBV19 | TGTGCCAGTAAAGACAGGGAATCCAGTTTTTTCCACGAGCAGTACTTC | CASKDRESSFFHEQYF
- | - | TRBJ1-2 | TRBV28 | TGTGCCAGCAGTCCTCTCCGGGGGGCACGCTATGGCTACACCTTC | CASSPLRGARYGYTF
- | - | TRBJ2-1 | TRBV7-6 | TGTGCCAGCAGCTTAGAAGGGGTTGGCTCCTACAATGAGCAGTTCTTC | CASSLEGVGSYNEQFF
- | once | TRBJ2-2 | TRBV7-6 | TGTGCCAGCACGGTGACCATTGAGGTCGCCGGGGAGCTGTTTTTT | CASTVTIEVAGELFF
- | - | TRBJ2-5 | TRBV5-6 | TGTGCCAGCAGCTTGGATCCGATCGGGGAGACCCAGTACTTC | CASSLDPIGETQYF
- | - | TRBJ2-5 | TRBV6-1 | TGTGCCAGCAGTGAGTCCAGGGAAGAGACCCAGTACTTC | CASSESREETQYF
- | - | TRBJ2-1 | TRBV29-1 | TGCAGCGTTGAAGATCGTGGCGGAACCTACAATGAGCAGTTCTTC | CSVEDRGGTYNEQFF
TRBD1 | - | TRBJ1-3 | TRBV5-1 | TGCGCCAGCAGCACACGGACAGGCAAGGTACCTGGAAACACCATATATTTT | CASSTRTGKVPGNTIYF
TRBD2 | - | TRBJ2-3 | TRBV6-8 | TGTGCCAGCACCCCACAGCGGGAGGCAGAAACAGATACGCAGTATTTT | CASTPQREAETDTQYF
- | - | TRBJ1-4 | TRBV7-9 | TGTGCCAGCAGCTTCCGGGACGGTAATGAAAAACTGTTTTTT | CASSFRDGNEKLFF
- | - | TRBJ2-7 | TRBV7-6 | TGTGCCAGCAGCTCAACAAGTGGTAGAAACTCCTACGAGCAGTACTTC | CASSSTSGRNSYEQYF
- | - | TRBJ1-5 | TRBV1 | TGCACCAGCAGCCGCCGAGCAGGGAACAATCAGCCCCAGCATTTT | CTSSRRAGNNQPQHF
- | few | TRBJ1-1 | TRBV28 | TGTGCCAGCAGCTTCCCGGACGACAGAATGAACACTGAAGCTTTCTTT | CASSFPDDRMNTEAFF
- | once | TRBJ2-7 | TRBV7-6 | TGTGCCAGCAGCTTACTCAGGGAAGGAAGGTACGAGCAGTACTTC | CASSLLREGRYEQYF
- | - | TRBJ2-4 | TRBV4-2 | TGTGCCAGCAGCCAAGATCTCGGGCAGCTAGCCAAAAACATTCAGTACTTC | CASSQDLGQLAKNIQYF
- | - | TRBJ1-1 | TRBV27 | TGTGCCAGCAGTTTAAGGGTACGGGCCACTGAAGCTTTCTTT | CASSLRVRATEAFF
- | once | TRBJ2-1 | TRBV27 | TGTGCCAGCAAAATGGGGGCGGGAGAACACAATGAGCAGTTCTTC | CASKMGAGEHNEQFF
- | - | TRBJ2-1 | TRBV6-5 | TGTGCCAGCAGTTACTCCATCATAGATGAGCAGTTCTTC | CASSYSIIDEQFF
- | - | TRBJ1-5 | TRBV19 | TGTGCCAGTAGTATGTCGGGGTATAGCAATCAGCCCCAGCATTTT | CASSMSGYSNQPQHF
TRBD1 | - | TRBJ2-2 | TRBV29-1 | TGCAGCGTCCACGACAGGGGGAACACCGGGGAGCTGTTTTTT | CSVHDRGNTGELFF
- | - | TRBJ1-2 | TRBV4-1 | TGCGCCAGCAGCTTAAACGCGCGGGGGACCTATGGCTACACCTTC | CASSLNARGTYGYTF
- | - | TRBJ1-3 | TRBV29-1 | TGCAGCGCGGACGCCGACTCTGGAAACACCATATATTTT | CSADADSGNTIYF
- | - | TRBJ1-2 | TRBV5-6 | TGTGCCAGCACCACCTCGGGTGGGAGCTATGGCTACACCTTC | CASTTSGGSYGYTF
- | - | TRBJ2-1 | TRBV7-9 | TGTGCCAGCAGCTTACCCCTCGGTGAGCAGTTCTTC | CASSLPLGEQFF
- | - | TRBJ2-1 | TRBV28 | TGTGCCAGCAGTTTGTTGGACAGAACCTACAATGAGCAGTTCTTC | CASSLLDRTYNEQFF
TRBD2 | - | TRBJ2-3 | TRBV28 | TGTGCCAGCAGTTTATATGTGGGAGAAGGACTAGCGGGAGGGCCCTCAGATACGCAGTATTTT | CASSLYVGEGLAGGPSDTQYF
TRBD1 | - | TRBJ1-1 | TRBV6-5 | TGTGCCAGCAGTTACTCGAAAAGGGGGCACACTGAAGCTTTCTTT | CASSYSKRGHTEAFF
- | - | TRBJ2-7 | TRBV5-1 | TGCGCCAGCAGCTTGAGTTTCGGGCGCGGGACAGAAATTCACTACGAGCAGTACTTC | CASSLSFGRGTEIHYEQYF
- | - | TRBJ1-2 | TRBV28 | TGTGCCAGCAGTTTAAGTCTCGGAGGGGAAGGCTACACCTTC | CASSLSLGGEGYTF
- | - | TRBJ2-7 | TRBV29-1 | TGCAGCGTGGAGGGGGGCGGACTCCTCAACTACGAGCAGTACTTC | CSVEGGGLLNYEQYF
- | - | TRBJ2-2 | TRBV7-9 | TGTGCCAGCAGTTCCGGGCCTCAACTCTTAGCCGGGGAGCTGTTTTTT | CASSSGPQLLAGELFF
- | - | TRBJ2-1 | TRBV5-6 | TGTGCCAGCAGCTTGGCCTACAATGAGCAGTTCTTC | CASSLAYNEQFF
TRBD2 | - | TRBJ2-7 | TRBV27 | TGTGCCAGCAGCATGGGGGTAGCGGGGACAACGCAGTACTTC | CASSMGVAGTTQYF
- | - | TRBJ2-1 | TRBV28 | TGTGCCAGCAGCCCCCCCCGGACAGCCCCGAGCTCCTACAATGAGCAGTTCTTC | CASSPPRTAPSSYNEQFF
- | once | TRBJ2-7 | TRBV15 | TGTGCCACCAGCAGAGGGCGGAACTACGAGCAGTACTTC | CATSRGRNYEQYF
TRBD1 | few | TRBJ1-5 | TRBV28 | TGTGCCAGCAGTTTGCGGAGGGGGCGCAGCGGACAGCCCCAGCATTTT | CASSLRRGRSGQPQHF
- | - | TRBJ1-2 | TRBV11-3 | TGTGCCAGCAGCTTAGAACGGGACGGAACTAACTATGGCTACACCTTC | CASSLERDGTNYGYTF
- | - | TRBJ1-3 | TRBV4-2 | TGTGCCAGCAGCCAAGATAACCGAGTCGGGTCTGGAAACACCATATATTTT | CASSQDNRVGSGNTIYF
- | - | TRBJ1-1 | TRBV14 | TGTGCCAGCAGAGAGGACGGGAACACTGAAGCTTTCTTT | CASREDGNTEAFF
- | - | TRBJ2-1 | TRBV27 | TGTGCCAGCAGTTTATCGTGGGTAAACTCCTACAATGAGCAGTTCTTC | CASSLSWVNSYNEQFF
TRBD1 | - | TRBJ2-7 | TRBV6-6 | TGTGCCAGCAGTGATAGGGGGCCCTACGAGCAGTACTTC | CASSDRGPYEQYF